This T cell receptor beta chain was recorded in a study of vaccination effects on CD4 cells after COVID-19. Study as a whole: Post-vaccine sampling occurred a median 72 days after the second dose.

Ahead of sequencing, the ViraFEST assay grew antigen-specific CD4+ T cells using viral peptide pools. When less than 12 days of culture had elapsed, CD4+ T cells were isolated. BNT162b2 vaccine or mRNA-1273 vaccine was given to participants in two doses. None of the vaccinated had previously contracted SARS-CoV-2, and their nucleocapsid antibodies tested negative. In germline, CDR1 is LGHDT, CDR2 YNNKEL (reference sequence). V was pared by 4 bases and J by 5 bases, with 6 bases between. The CDR3 sequence is 12 residues long. This clone was counted a few times. Its target is not known. Overall study findings and caveats: Early post-infection timepoints were absent, and convalescent patients were few. Healthy vaccinees' vaccine-induced clones included only 1 of 255 cross-reacting with common cold coronaviruses.

Method: immunoSEQ multiplex PCR; TCRdb's copy keeps in-frame clones and lacks some. The data hold some 30,000 clones, with roughly four fifths observed a single time. V gene TRBV3-1 (or the pseudogene TRBV3-2) combines with J gene TRBJ2-1; D gene ambiguous. Sequenced here: CD4+ T cells from PBMCs cultured with HCoV-NL63 spike peptides, sampled after COVID-19 vaccination. The receptor's source is a human donor who received a COVID-19 vaccine. Some clones in this sample may be carry-over from other donors' samples. CDR3 sequence (DNA): TGTGCCAGCAGCCGCACGAACAATGAGCAGTTCTTC. Amino acids: CASSRTNNEQFF.